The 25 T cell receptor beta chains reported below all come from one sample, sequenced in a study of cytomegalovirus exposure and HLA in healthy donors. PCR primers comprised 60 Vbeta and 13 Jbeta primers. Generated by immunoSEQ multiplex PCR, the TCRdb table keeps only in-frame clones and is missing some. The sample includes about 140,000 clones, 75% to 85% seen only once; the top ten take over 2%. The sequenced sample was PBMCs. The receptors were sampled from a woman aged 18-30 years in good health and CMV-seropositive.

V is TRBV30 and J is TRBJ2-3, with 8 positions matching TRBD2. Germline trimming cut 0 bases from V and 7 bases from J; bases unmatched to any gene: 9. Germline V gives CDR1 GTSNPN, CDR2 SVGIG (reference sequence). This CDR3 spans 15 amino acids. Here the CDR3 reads CAWSVRRRGDNTQYF. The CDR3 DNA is TGTGCCTGGAGTGTACGTCGGCGGGGGGATAATACGCAGTATTTT. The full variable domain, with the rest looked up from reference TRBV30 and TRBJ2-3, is SQTIHQWPATLVQPVGSPLSLECTVEGTSNPNLYWYRQAAGRGLQLLFYSVGIGQISSEVPQNLSASRPQDRQFILSSKKLLLSDSGFYLCAWSVRRRGDNTQYFGPGTRLTVL.

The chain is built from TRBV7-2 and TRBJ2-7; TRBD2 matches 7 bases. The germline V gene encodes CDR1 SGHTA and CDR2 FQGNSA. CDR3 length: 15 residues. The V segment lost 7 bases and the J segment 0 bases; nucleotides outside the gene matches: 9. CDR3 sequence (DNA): TGTGCCAGCAAACCCGGGACTATAGGCTCCTACGAGCAGTACTTC. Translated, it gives CASKPGTIGSYEQYF.

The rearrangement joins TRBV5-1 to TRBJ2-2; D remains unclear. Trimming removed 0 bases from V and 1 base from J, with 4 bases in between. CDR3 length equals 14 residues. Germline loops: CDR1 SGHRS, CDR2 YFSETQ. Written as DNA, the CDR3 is TGCGCCAGCAGCTTGGGTCGGAACACCGGGGAGCTGTTTTTT. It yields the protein CASSLGRNTGELFF.

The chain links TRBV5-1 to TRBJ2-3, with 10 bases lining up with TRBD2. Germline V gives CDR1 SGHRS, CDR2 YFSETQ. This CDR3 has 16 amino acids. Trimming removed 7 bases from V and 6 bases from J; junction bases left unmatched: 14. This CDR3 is CASAGSSGGRGDTQYF. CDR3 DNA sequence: TGCGCCAGCGCCGGCTCTAGCGGGGGCCGGGGGGATACGCAGTATTTT.

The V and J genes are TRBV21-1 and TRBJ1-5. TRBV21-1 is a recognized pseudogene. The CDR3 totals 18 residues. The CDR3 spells CASSKVGGATYSNQPQHF. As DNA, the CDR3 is TGTGCCAGCAGCAAAGTCGGAGGGGCGACCTATAGCAATCAGCCCCAGCATTTT.

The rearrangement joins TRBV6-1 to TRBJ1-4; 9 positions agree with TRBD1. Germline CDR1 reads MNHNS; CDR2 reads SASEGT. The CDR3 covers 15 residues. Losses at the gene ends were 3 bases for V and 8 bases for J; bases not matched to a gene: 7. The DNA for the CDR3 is TGTGCCAGCAGTGACCCTGGACAGGGGCTCGAAAAACTGTTTTTT. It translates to CASSDPGQGLEKLFF.

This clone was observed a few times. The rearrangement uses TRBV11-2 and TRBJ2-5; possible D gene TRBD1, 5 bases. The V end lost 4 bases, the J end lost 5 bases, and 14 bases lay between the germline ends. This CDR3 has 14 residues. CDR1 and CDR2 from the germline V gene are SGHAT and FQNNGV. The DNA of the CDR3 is TGTGCCAGCAGCTATATGACAGACGGCGAGACCCAGTACTTC. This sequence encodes CASSYMTDGETQYF. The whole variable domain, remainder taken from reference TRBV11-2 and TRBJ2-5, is EAGVAQSPRYKIIEKRQSVAFWCNPISGHATLYWYQQILGQGPKLLIQFQNNGVVDDSQLPKDRFSAERLKGVDSTLKIQPAKLEDSAVYLCASSYMTDGETQYFGPGTRLLVL.

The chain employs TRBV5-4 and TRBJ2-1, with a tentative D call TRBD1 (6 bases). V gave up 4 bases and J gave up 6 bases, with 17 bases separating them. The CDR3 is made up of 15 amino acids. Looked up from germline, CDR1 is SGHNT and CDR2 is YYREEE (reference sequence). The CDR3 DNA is TGTGCCAGCAGCGGATTTTGGGGGCCGGGCAATGAGCAGTTCTTC. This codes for CASSGFWGPGNEQFF.

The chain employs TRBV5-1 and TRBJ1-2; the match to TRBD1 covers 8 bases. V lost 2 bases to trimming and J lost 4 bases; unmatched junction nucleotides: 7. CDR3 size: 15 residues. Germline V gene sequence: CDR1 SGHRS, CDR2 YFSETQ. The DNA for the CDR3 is TGCGCCAGCAGCTTAACTCAGGGACAGGTCTATGGCTACACCTTC. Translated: CASSLTQGQVYGYTF.

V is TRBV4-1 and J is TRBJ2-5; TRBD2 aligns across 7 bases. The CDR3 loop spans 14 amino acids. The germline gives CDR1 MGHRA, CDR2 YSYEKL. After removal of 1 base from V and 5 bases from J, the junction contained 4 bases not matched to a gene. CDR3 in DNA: TGCGCCAGCAGCCAAGGACTAGCCTTGGAGACCCAGTACTTC. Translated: CASSQGLALETQYF.

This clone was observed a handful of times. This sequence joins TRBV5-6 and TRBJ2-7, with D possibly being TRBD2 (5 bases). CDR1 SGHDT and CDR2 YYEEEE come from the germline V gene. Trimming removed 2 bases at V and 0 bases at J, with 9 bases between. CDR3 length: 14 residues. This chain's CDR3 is CASSFWRSSYEQYF. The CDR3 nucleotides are TGTGCCAGCAGCTTTTGGAGGTCCTCCTACGAGCAGTACTTC.

For the CDR3, the DNA is TGTGCCAGTAGTGTCACACCCCAATCTAACTATGGCTACACCTTC. It codes for CASSVTPQSNYGYTF. This chain links TRBV19 with TRBJ1-2, with D unclear. V lost 5 bases and J 0 bases, leaving 13 bases between the germline ends. The CDR3 spans 15 residues. Germline V lookup: CDR1 LNHDA, CDR2 SQIVND (reference sequence).

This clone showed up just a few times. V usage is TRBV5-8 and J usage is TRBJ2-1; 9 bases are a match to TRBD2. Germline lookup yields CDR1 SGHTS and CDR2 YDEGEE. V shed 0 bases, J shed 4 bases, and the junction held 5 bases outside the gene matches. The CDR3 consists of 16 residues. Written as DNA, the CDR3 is TGTGCCAGCAGCTTGGGTCGCCTAGCGGGGTACAATGAGCAGTTCTTC. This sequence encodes CASSLGRLAGYNEQFF.

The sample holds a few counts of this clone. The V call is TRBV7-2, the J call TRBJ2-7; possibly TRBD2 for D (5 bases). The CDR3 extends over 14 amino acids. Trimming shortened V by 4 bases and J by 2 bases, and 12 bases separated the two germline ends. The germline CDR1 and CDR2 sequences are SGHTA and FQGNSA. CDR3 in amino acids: CASSSHSAPYEQYF. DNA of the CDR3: TGTGCCAGCAGCTCACATAGCGCGCCCTACGAGCAGTACTTC.

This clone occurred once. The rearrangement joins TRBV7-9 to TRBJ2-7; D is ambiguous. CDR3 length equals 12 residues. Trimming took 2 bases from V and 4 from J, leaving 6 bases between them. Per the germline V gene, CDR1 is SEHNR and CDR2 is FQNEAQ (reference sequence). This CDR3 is CASSLLTYEQYF. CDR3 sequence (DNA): TGTGCCAGCAGCTTACTCACATACGAGCAGTACTTC.

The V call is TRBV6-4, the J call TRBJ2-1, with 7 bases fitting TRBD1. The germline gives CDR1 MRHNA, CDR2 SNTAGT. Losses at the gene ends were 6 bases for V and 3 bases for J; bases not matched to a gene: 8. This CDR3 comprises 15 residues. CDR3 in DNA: TGTGCCAGCAGCTCACAGGGGCTTTACTACAATGAGCAGTTCTTC. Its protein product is CASSSQGLYYNEQFF.

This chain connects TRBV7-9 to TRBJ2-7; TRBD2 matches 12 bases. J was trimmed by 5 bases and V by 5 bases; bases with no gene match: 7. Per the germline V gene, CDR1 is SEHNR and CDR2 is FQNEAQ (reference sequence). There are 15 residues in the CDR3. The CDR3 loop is CASSKTSGGYNEQYF. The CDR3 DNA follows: TGTGCCAGCAGCAAAACTAGCGGGGGGTACAACGAGCAGTACTTC.

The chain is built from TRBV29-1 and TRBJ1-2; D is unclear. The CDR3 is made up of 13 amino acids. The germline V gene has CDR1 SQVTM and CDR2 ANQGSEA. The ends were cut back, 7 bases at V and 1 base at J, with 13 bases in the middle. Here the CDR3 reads CSARTGNNYGYTF. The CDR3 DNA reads TGCAGCGCTAGGACGGGAAATAACTATGGCTACACCTTC.

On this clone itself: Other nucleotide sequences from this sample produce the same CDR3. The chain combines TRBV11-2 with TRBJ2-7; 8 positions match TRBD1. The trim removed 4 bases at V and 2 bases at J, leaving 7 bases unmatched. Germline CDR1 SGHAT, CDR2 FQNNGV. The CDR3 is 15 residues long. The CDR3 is CASSSRDRGTYEQYF. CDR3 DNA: TGTGCCAGCAGCTCCCGTGACAGGGGCACCTACGAGCAGTACTTC.

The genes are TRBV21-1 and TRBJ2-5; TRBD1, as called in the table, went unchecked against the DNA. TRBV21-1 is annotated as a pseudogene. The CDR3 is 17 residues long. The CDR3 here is CASLRQVRAGAEETQYF. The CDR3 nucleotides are TGTGCCAGCCTCAGGCAGGTTCGTGCAGGGGCGGAAGAGACCCAGTACTTC.

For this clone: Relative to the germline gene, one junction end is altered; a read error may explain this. The CDR3 loop is CSARYTEQFF. The CDR3 bases are TGCAGTGCTAGATACACTGAGCAGTTCTTC. V and J are TRBV20-1 and TRBJ2-1; D call uncertain. Germline CDR1 and CDR2: DFQATT and SNEGSKA (reference sequence). The CDR3 has 10 residues.

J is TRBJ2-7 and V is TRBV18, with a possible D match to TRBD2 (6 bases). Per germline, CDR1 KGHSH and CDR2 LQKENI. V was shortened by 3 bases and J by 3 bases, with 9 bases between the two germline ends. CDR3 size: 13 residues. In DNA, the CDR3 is TGTGCCAGCTCACCGGAGGGGAACTACGAGCAGTACTTC. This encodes CASSPEGNYEQYF.

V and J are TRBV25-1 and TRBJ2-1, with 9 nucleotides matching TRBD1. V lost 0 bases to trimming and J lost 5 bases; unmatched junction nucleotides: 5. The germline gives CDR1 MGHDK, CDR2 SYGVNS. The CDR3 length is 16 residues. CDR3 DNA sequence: TGTGCCAGCAGTGAATATAAAGGACAGGGGAACAATGAGCAGTTCTTC. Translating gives CASSEYKGQGNNEQFF.

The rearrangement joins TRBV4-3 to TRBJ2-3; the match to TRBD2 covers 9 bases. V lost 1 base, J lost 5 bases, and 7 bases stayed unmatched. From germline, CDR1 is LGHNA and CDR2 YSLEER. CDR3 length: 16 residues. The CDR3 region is CASSQGSGGRGDTQYF. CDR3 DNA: TGCGCCAGCAGCCAAGGAAGCGGGGGGCGTGGAGATACGCAGTATTTT.

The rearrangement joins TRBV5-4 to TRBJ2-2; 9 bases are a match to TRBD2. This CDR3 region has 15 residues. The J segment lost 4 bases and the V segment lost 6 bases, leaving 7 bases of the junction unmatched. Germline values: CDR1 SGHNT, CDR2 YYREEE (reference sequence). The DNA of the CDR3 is TGTGCCAGCACCGGGGGGACTAGCAGCACCGGGGAGCTGTTTTTT. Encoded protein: CASTGGTSSTGELFF.